This section outlines one T cell receptor (beta chain) sequence together with its context. This PCR relied on a set of 60 Vbeta primers and 13 Jbeta primers. Sequenced by immunoSEQ multiplex PCR; TCRdb stores in-frame clones only, minus some. The sample consists of 85,000 to 90,000 clones, 90% of them appearing once. These data are taken from a study of cytomegalovirus exposure and HLA in healthy donors. V was shortened by 3 bases and J by 0 bases, with 12 bases between the two germline ends. Germline V gene sequence: CDR1 LGHNA, CDR2 YNFKEQ. The length of the CDR3 is 16 residues. The chain links TRBV4-2 to TRBJ1-3; no definite D call. The sample comprised PBMCs. The source of this sequence is a man aged 18 to 35 in good health and CMV-seronegative. In DNA, the CDR3 is TGTGCCAGCAGCCAGGTGAACGGGAACTCTGGAAACACCATATATTTT. Residues: CASSQVNGNSGNTIYF.